This TCR beta chain originates from a study of T cell repertoires in cytomegalovirus infection. Overall study: Both CMV infection and a matching HLA type were indicated by public TCR beta signatures.

This clonotype has at least ten counts. Its target is not known. V lost 6 bases and J lost 5, with 11 bases in between. Germline loops: CDR1 MNHNS, CDR2 SASEGT. The CDR3 is 13 residues long. TCRdb reprocessed the reads via MiXCR and lists one record per CDR3 protein. The table lists hundreds of thousands of distinct CDR3 sequences, roughly a sixth of them singletons. Study-wide findings and caveats: The response measured ex vivo was dominated by TCR beta clonotypes (HLA-C-restricted and CMV-specific).

The chain has TRBV6-1 and TRBJ1-5, with D unresolved. The TCR comes from a human donor in good health (CMV status not recorded). Some clones in this sample may be carry-over from other donors' samples. What was sequenced was PBMCs. CDR3 nucleotides: TGTGCCAGCAGACAATCTTCCTATCAGCCCCAGCATTTT. It encodes CASRQSSYQPQHF.